This T cell receptor beta chain was obtained from a study of CD8 T cells in ankylosing spondylitis. Study outcomes and limitations: One TCR beta motif, made up of several highly homologous variants, appeared characteristic of ankylosing spondylitis blood. Reportedly, significant enrichment of disease-linked clones occurred in matched ankylosing spondylitis synovial fluid. With a CD8+ phenotype, disease-linked clones were relatively rare in peripheral blood. In reactive arthritis synovial fluid and blood, some motif variants had been reported before.

The sample holds a few counts of this clonotype. Its antigen is currently unknown. TCRdb reprocessed the 5' RACE reads with MiXCR, giving one entry per CDR3 protein. The data hold 250,000 or so distinct CDR3 sequences, with more than 20% observed a single time. V lost 4 bases to trimming and J lost 4 bases, with 7 bases between them. This CDR3 contains 12 residues. Germline V lookup: CDR1 SQVTM, CDR2 ANQGSEA. This receptor was obtained from a male donor with ankylosing spondylitis or in good health (not recorded which). Input material: blood, either unsorted or a sorted T cell fraction (not recorded which). The V gene is TRBV29-1, the J gene TRBJ1-4; unclear D gene. The CDR3 coding sequence is TGCAGCGTTGTCAGCCTTAATGAAAAACTGTTTTTT. Its translation is CSVVSLNEKLFF.